The clone carrying this TCR beta chain has a count of ten or more. Its antigen is unidentified. TCR beta CDR3 sequences were amplified from RNA transcripts. The HTBI primer set was used in a first-round RT-PCR of the TCR CDR3. MiXCR was run by TCRdb on the multiplex PCR reads, yielding one entry per CDR3 protein. The profile shows around 290,000 distinct CDR3 sequences, 15% to 20% of them singletons. CDR3 length equals 15 residues. Trimming at V came to 6 bases and at J to 0 bases, leaving 8 bases not matched to a gene. The entry originates in a study of T cells in Graves' hyperthyroidism and ophthalmopathy. Whole-study results and caveats: Ophthalmopathy could be told apart from stable hyperthyroidism with a 13 V-J model.

The receptor comes from a woman between 55 and 75 years old with Graves' ophthalmopathy. Sequencing was carried out using blood. The chain has TRBV12-3 or TRBV12-4 and TRBJ2-7, with 7 nucleotides matching TRBD1. This CDR3 reads CASSLDRESSYEQYF. The CDR3 DNA follows: TGTGCCAGCAGCCTCGACAGGGAGAGCTCCTACGAGCAGTACTTC.